This passage covers 21 T cell receptor beta chains from one sample sequenced in a study of OX40 agonist ivuxolimab in advanced cancers. TCRdb's copy holds only in-frame clones and misses some; the assay was immunoSEQ multiplex PCR. Here the sample spans 58,000 or so clones, roughly 83% being singletons. This material consisted of CD4+ or CD8+ T cells sorted from blood, taken in a trial of the OX40 agonist ivuxolimab. Every receptor here comes from an adult with an advanced solid tumor such as melanoma, head and neck, liver or kidney cancer.

V gene TRBV6-6 combines with J gene TRBJ2-1; possibly TRBD1 for D (6 bases). Trimming removed 0 bases at V and 0 bases at J, with 9 bases between. This CDR3 spans 16 amino acids. The germline V gene encodes CDR1 MNHNY and CDR2 SVGAGI (reference sequence). The CDR3 loop is CASSYSQGSSYNEQFF. The CDR3 coding sequence is TGTGCCAGCAGTTACTCGCAGGGGAGCTCCTACAATGAGCAGTTCTTC.

The CDR3 protein is CASSYRTVANSPLHF. Written as DNA, the CDR3 is TGTGCCAGCAGTTATAGAACCGTCGCAAATTCACCCCTCCACTTT. The chain links TRBV6-5 to TRBJ1-6; D is undetermined. The CDR3 covers 15 residues. CDR1 is MNHEY and CDR2 is SVGAGI in the germline V gene. Between the trimmed V and J ends, which lost 3 bases and 7 bases, there was a span of 13 bases.

This chain connects TRBV18 to TRBJ1-1; D gene uncertain. V was trimmed by 6 bases and J by 0 bases, leaving 17 bases between them. Germline V gene data show CDR1 as KGHSH and CDR2 as LQKENI. The CDR3 is 16 residues long. This CDR3 reads CASSPTTTGLNTEAFF. Written as DNA, the CDR3 is TGTGCCAGCTCCCCAACCACTACGGGCTTGAACACTGAAGCTTTCTTT.

V is TRBV6-5 and J is TRBJ1-1; 8 bases are a match to TRBD1. The ends lost 6 bases at V and 3 bases at J; junction bases unmatched: 0. The CDR3 runs 12 residues. CDR1 MNHEY and CDR2 SVGAGI come from the germline V gene. CDR3 nucleotide sequence: TGTGCCAGCAGGACAGGGGACACTGAAGCTTTCTTT. This encodes CASRTGDTEAFF.

The chain recombines TRBV6-6 with TRBJ1-6; 7 bases are a match to TRBD1. After removal of 0 bases from V and 10 bases from J, the junction contained 6 bases not matched to a gene. The CDR3 extends over 15 amino acids. Germline V lookup: CDR1 MNHNY, CDR2 SVGAGI (reference sequence). The CDR3 sequence: CASSYSTGRESPLHF. The CDR3 DNA sequence: TGTGCCAGCAGTTACTCGACAGGGCGGGAATCACCCCTCCACTTT.

This clone has more than one count but fewer than ten. The chain links TRBV7-8 to TRBJ1-4; D might be TRBD1 (5 bases). This CDR3 spans 16 amino acids. Germline CDR1 is SGHVS and CDR2 is FQNEAQ. Trimming stripped 2 bases from V and 1 base from J, with 11 bases between. The CDR3 loop is CASSLSLGVTNEKLFF. CDR3 nucleotide sequence: TGTGCCAGCAGCTTAAGTTTGGGGGTAACTAATGAAAAACTGTTTTTT.

The chain recombines TRBV7-7 with TRBJ2-2, with TRBD2 matching 7 bases. CDR3 length equals 15 residues. Germline CDR1 is SSHAT and CDR2 is FNYEAQ (reference sequence). V lost 5 bases, J lost 0 bases, and 3 bases stayed unmatched. The CDR3, as DNA: TGTGCCAGCAGCCCTCTAGCGGCGAACACCGGGGAGCTGTTTTTT. It encodes CASSPLAANTGELFF.

V and J are TRBV2 and TRBJ2-3; D unclear. Per germline, CDR1 SNHLY and CDR2 FYNNEI. The V gene lost 3 bases and the J gene lost 1 base, with 17 bases spanning the gap. The CDR3 totals 17 residues. This CDR3 reads CASSEARSVLGTDTQYF. For the CDR3, the DNA is TGTGCCAGCAGTGAGGCCCGATCGGTCCTCGGCACAGATACGCAGTATTTT. Combining the CDR3 with reference TRBV2 and TRBJ2-3 gives the whole variable domain EPEVTQTPSHQVTQMGQEVILRCVPISNHLYFYWYRQILGQKVEFLVSFYNNEISEKSEIFDDQFSVERPDGSNFTLKIRSTKLEDSAMYFCASSEARSVLGTDTQYFGPGTRLTVL.

The chain joins TRBV6-7 to TRBJ2-1, with 14 bases fitting TRBD2. TRBV6-7 is known as an ORF, though its function is uncertain. Unmatched junction bases numbered 18, after V lost 7 bases and J lost 7 bases. The CDR3 spans 19 residues. The CDR3 region has the DNA TGTGCCAGCACACTCCCCGGGACTAGCGGGAGCGCGACCCTTAATGAGCAGTTCTTC. Translating it yields CASTLPGTSGSATLNEQFF.

This chain joins TRBV5-1 and TRBJ2-2; 7 bases are a match to TRBD1. Looked up from germline, CDR1 is SGHRS and CDR2 is YFSETQ. V gave up 2 bases and J gave up 0 bases; unmatched junction bases: 7. This CDR3 has 17 residues. CDR3 sequence reads: CASSFPTGRANTGELFF. The CDR3 bases are TGCGCCAGCAGCTTCCCGACAGGGAGAGCGAACACCGGGGAGCTGTTTTTT. Full variable domain (missing parts from reference TRBV5-1 and TRBJ2-2): KAGVTQTPRYLIKTRGQQVTLSCSPISGHRSVSWYQQTPGQGLQFLFEYFSETQRNKGNFPGRFSGRQFSNSRSEMNVSTLELGDSALYLCASSFPTGRANTGELFFGEGSRLTVL.

This clone was found a few times. The rearrangement joins TRBV4-1 to TRBJ2-5; 8 bases are shared with TRBD2. CDR3 length: 17 amino acids. V gave up 4 bases and J gave up 1 base; unmatched junction bases: 11. Per germline, CDR1 MGHRA and CDR2 YSYEKL. The CDR3 DNA sequence: TGCGCCAGCAGCCCCCATCACAGCGGGGGATCCCAAGAGACCCAGTACTTC. It yields the protein CASSPHHSGGSQETQYF.

The chain links TRBV4-2 to TRBJ2-1; TRBD2 aligns across 13 bases. Germline trimming cut 1 base from V and 4 bases from J; bases unmatched to any gene: 4. The CDR3 is made up of 17 amino acids. The V gene's germline CDR1 is LGHNA and CDR2 YNFKEQ. The CDR3 sequence is CASSQAQLAGGYNEQFF. The CDR3 DNA follows: TGTGCCAGCAGCCAAGCTCAACTAGCGGGAGGGTACAATGAGCAGTTCTTC.

V is TRBV4-2 and J is TRBJ1-3; perhaps TRBD1 as D (6 bases). The CDR3 loop spans 15 amino acids. Trimming shortened V by 0 bases and J by 2 bases, and 8 bases separated the two germline ends. Germline V CDR1 and CDR2: LGHNA, YNFKEQ. The CDR3 DNA sequence: TGTGCCAGCAGCCAAGAAGGGGGGGCTGGAAACACCATATATTTT. Encoded protein: CASSQEGGAGNTIYF.

This chain links TRBV7-9 with TRBJ2-7; unclear D gene. Germline CDR1 SEHNR, CDR2 FQNEAQ (reference sequence). Trimming removed 5 bases at V and 3 bases at J, with 5 bases between. The CDR3 sequence is 11 residues long. CDR3 nucleotides: TGTGCCAGCAGCCGAAGCTACGAGCAGTACTTC. It is translated as CASSRSYEQYF.

The chain recombines TRBV10-3 with TRBJ2-2; the D is unclear. The V gene lost 7 bases and the J gene lost 1 base, with 10 bases spanning the gap. CDR1 is ENHRY and CDR2 is SYGVKD in the germline V gene. The CDR3 has 14 amino acids. Here the CDR3 reads CAITLGMNTGELFF. In DNA form, the CDR3 reads TGTGCCATCACCCTTGGCATGAACACCGGGGAGCTGTTTTTT.

The chain is built from TRBV5-8 and TRBJ1-4; 12 nucleotides line up with TRBD1. Trimming took 5 bases from V and 10 from J; bases not matched to a gene: 9. The CDR3 totals 15 residues. Looked up from germline, CDR1 is SGHTS and CDR2 is YDEGEE. DNA for the CDR3: TGTGCCAGCAGTACGGACGGGACAGGGGGCGTAAAACTGTTTTTT. Translated: CASSTDGTGGVKLFF.

The chain is built from TRBV19 and TRBJ1-1; D is ambiguous. The CDR3 loop spans 13 amino acids. Per the germline V gene, CDR1 is LNHDA and CDR2 is SQIVND (reference sequence). With 3 bases removed from V and 1 base from J, the gap between germline ends came to 6 bases. The CDR3 is CASSMQRNTEAFF. As DNA, the CDR3 is TGTGCCAGTAGTATGCAGCGGAACACTGAAGCTTTCTTT.

The chain combines TRBV9 with TRBJ2-1; D not certain. This CDR3 comprises 16 residues. The germline V and J ends were trimmed by 0 bases and 6 bases, with 16 bases remaining between them. CDR1 and CDR2 (germline): SGDLS, YYNGEE. The CDR3 protein is CASSVGLGPISNEQFF. The CDR3 DNA sequence: TGTGCCAGCAGCGTAGGTCTAGGGCCAATCTCCAATGAGCAGTTCTTC.

This clone came up a few times. The chain carries TRBV20-1 and TRBJ1-1; unclear D gene. The V gene lost 0 bases and the J gene lost 10 bases, with 9 bases spanning the gap. This CDR3 comprises 11 residues. Germline V lookup: CDR1 DFQATT, CDR2 SNEGSKA (reference sequence). CDR3 coding DNA: TGCAGTGCTAGAGATGGGAATGTAGCTTTCTTT. Translating it yields CSARDGNVAFF.

The rearrangement joins TRBV29-1 to TRBJ2-7; TRBD2 agrees at 9 bases. CDR1 SQVTM and CDR2 ANQGSEA come from the germline V gene. This CDR3 region has 16 residues. The CDR3 loop is CGKLWGLALSSYEQYF. As DNA, the CDR3 is TGCGGCAAGCTCTGGGGACTAGCCCTGAGCTCCTACGAGCAGTACTTC.

The chain uses TRBV5-1 and TRBJ2-1; D is ambiguous. The CDR3 is 13 amino acids. Trimming stripped 0 bases from V and 2 bases from J, with 3 bases between. Germline V CDR1 and CDR2: SGHRS, YFSETQ. CDR3 in DNA: TGCGCCAGCAGCTTGGACACCTACAATGAGCAGTTCTTC. Translated: CASSLDTYNEQFF.